This T cell receptor (beta chain) was sequenced during a study of T cells in Graves' hyperthyroidism and ophthalmopathy. Amplification of TCR beta CDR3 regions used RNA as the template. A set of HTBI primers served as the primers for a first-round RT-PCR of the TCR CDR3. MiXCR, applied by TCRdb to the multiplex PCR reads, yields one record per CDR3 protein. The sample contains 550,000 to 650,000 distinct CDR3 sequences, 11% to 15% of which appear only once. Exclusion followed for patients with uncontrolled infection, other autoimmune disease, pregnancy or lactation. Out of approximately 10 ml of fresh peripheral blood came the PBMCs. Study results and caveats: Blood also contained most expanded thyroid clonotypes above 0.001.

In its sample, this clonotype was seen a few times. The antigen is undetermined. Germline is not matched at one junction end, which may reflect a read error. Looked up from germline, CDR1 is SQVTM and CDR2 is ANQGSEA. The CDR3 extends over 11 amino acids. The receptor comes from a woman aged 25-40 years with Graves' hyperthyroidism that later progressed to Graves' ophthalmopathy. V usage is TRBV29-1 and J usage is TRBJ2-7; 8 bases line up with TRBD1. The sample comprised blood. CDR3 bases: TGCAGCATTGACAGGGGCGACGAGCAGTACTTC. Amino acid sequence: CSIDRGDEQYF.